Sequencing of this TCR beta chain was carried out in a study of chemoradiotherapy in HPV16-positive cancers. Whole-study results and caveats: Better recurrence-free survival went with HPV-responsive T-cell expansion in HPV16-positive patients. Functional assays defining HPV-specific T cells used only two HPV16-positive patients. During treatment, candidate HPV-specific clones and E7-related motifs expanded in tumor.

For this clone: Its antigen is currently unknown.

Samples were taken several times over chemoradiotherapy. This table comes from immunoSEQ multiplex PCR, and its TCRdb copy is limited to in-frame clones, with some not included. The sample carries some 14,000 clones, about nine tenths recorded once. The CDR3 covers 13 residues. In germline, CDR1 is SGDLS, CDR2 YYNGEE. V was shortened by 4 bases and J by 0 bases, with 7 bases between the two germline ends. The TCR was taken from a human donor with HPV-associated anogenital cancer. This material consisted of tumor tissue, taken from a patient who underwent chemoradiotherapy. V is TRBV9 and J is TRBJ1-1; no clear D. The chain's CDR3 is CASSPSVNTEAFF. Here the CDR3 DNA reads TGTGCCAGCAGCCCCTCCGTGAACACTGAAGCTTTCTTT.